Sequencing of this TCR beta chain was carried out in a study of OX40 agonist ivuxolimab in advanced cancers. Study overall: Allowance was made for prior anti-PD-1, anti-PD-L1 or anti-CTLA-4 therapy, and about 44% had some. General observations from the study: The mean number of expanded clones was higher in CD8+ T cells than in CD4+.

On this clone itself: The antigen remains unidentified.

This CDR3 region has 14 residues. Trimming at V came to 6 bases and at J to 5 bases, leaving 5 bases not matched to a gene. Germline V gene lookup returns CDR1 LGHNA and CDR2 YNFKEQ. Repertoires were generated with immunoSEQ multiplex PCR, while TCRdb's copy carries only in-frame clones and drops some. The sample contains roughly 42,000 clones, 85% to 95% of which appear only once. The chain links TRBV4-2 to TRBJ1-5; TRBD1 matches at 9 bases. The TCR comes from an adult with an advanced solid tumor such as melanoma, head and neck, liver or kidney cancer. The sequenced sample was CD4+ or CD8+ T cells sorted from blood, obtained in a trial of the OX40 agonist ivuxolimab. CDR3: CASSPRQGDQPQHF. The CDR3 DNA reads TGTGCCAGCAGTCCGCGACAGGGGGATCAGCCCCAGCATTTT.